This T cell receptor beta chain came from a study of neurological immune-mediated disorders. General observations from the study: No expanded-clone CDR3 amino acid sequence recurred across subjects, suggesting private TCR-beta repertoires.

Trimming cost V 6 bases and J 3 bases; bases outside gene matches: 6. This CDR3 is built from 16 residues. From germline, CDR1 is DFQATT and CDR2 SNEGSKA (reference sequence). This clonotype was seen repeatedly, ten times or more. Its cognate antigen is unknown. TCRdb processed the 5' RACE reads anew with MiXCR; each CDR3 protein has one entry. Of under 80,000 distinct CDR3 sequences listed, around 3.9% are singletons. The TCR sequence derives from a man younger than 45 with multiple sclerosis. This chain connects TRBV20-1 to TRBJ2-1; 15 bases line up with TRBD2. The sample was PBMCs. This CDR3 reads CSAEGTSGGLYNEQFF. CDR3 DNA: TGCAGTGCCGAGGGGACTAGCGGGGGGCTCTACAATGAGCAGTTCTTC.